A selection of T cell receptor beta chains follows, all from one sample in a study of shared clonotypes between healthy human individuals. Profiled with immunoSEQ multiplex PCR; TCRdb holds only in-frame clones, not every one. Of approximately 600,000 clones in the sample, approximately 95% were seen once. The source material was naive CD8+ T cells sorted from blood. Every receptor here comes from a woman aged 25 to 39 in good health. CDR3s include the opening cysteine and the closing phenylalanine or tryptophan. The order of the fields is D gene, J gene, clone size, V gene, CDR3 DNA, CDR3 protein. D genes are given only for firm matches. Not all rows give a size; the values are once, few, many and, for expanded clones, a class.

D gene: -
J gene: TRBJ1-1
clone size: once
V gene: TRBV4-1
CDR3 DNA: TGCGCCAGCAGCCAAGATGGTGGGCCCAAAGCTTTCTTT
CDR3 protein: CASSQDGGPKAFF

D gene: -
J gene: TRBJ1-2
clone size: -
V gene: TRBV19
CDR3 DNA: TGTGCCAGTAGTTGGGCACAGGGCGCTAACTATGGCTACACCTTC
CDR3 protein: CASSWAQGANYGYTF

D gene: -
J gene: TRBJ2-5
clone size: -
V gene: TRBV5-1
CDR3 DNA: TGCGCCAGCAGCTTGGAACAGGGACCAGAGACCCAGTACTTC
CDR3 protein: CASSLEQGPETQYF

D gene: -
J gene: TRBJ1-1
clone size: once
V gene: TRBV19
CDR3 DNA: TGTGCCAGTTCCGAGGGGCCTAGTATCACTGAAGCTTTCTTT
CDR3 protein: CASSEGPSITEAFF

D gene: -
J gene: TRBJ1-1
clone size: -
V gene: TRBV21-1
CDR3 DNA: TGTGCCAGCAGCTTGCGTCCGGGGGCGCTGAACACTGAAGCTTTCTTT
CDR3 protein: CASSLRPGALNTEAFF

D gene: -
J gene: TRBJ2-7
clone size: few
V gene: TRBV2
CDR3 DNA: TGTGCCAGCAGGCTAACCTGGGAGCAGTACTTC
CDR3 protein: CASRLTWEQYF

D gene: TRBD1
J gene: TRBJ1-5
clone size: -
V gene: TRBV6-5
CDR3 DNA: TGTGCCAGCAGCCCGACAGGGAGCAATCAGCCCCAGCATTTT
CDR3 protein: CASSPTGSNQPQHF

D gene: -
J gene: TRBJ2-7
clone size: -
V gene: TRBV28
CDR3 DNA: TGTGCCAGCAGTTTAAGTGAAAGCGGGTCCTACGAGCAGTACTTC
CDR3 protein: CASSLSESGSYEQYF

D gene: -
J gene: TRBJ2-7
clone size: -
V gene: TRBV19
CDR3 DNA: TGTGCCAGTAGCCCCCTCAGGGGATACGAGCAGTACTTC
CDR3 protein: CASSPLRGYEQYF

D gene: -
J gene: TRBJ2-7
clone size: -
V gene: TRBV5-6
CDR3 DNA: TGTGCCAGTCAGACCGGCGAGGGGTTCGAGCAGTACTTC
CDR3 protein: CASQTGEGFEQYF

D gene: TRBD1
J gene: TRBJ2-1
clone size: -
V gene: TRBV25-1
CDR3 DNA: TGTGCCAGCAGTGATTGGGACAGGGCGGGAAACAATGAGCAGTTCTTC
CDR3 protein: CASSDWDRAGNNEQFF

D gene: TRBD1
J gene: TRBJ1-4
clone size: -
V gene: TRBV2
CDR3 DNA: TGTGCCAGCAGTGAATGGCAGGGGGCGTACGAAAAACTGTTTTTT
CDR3 protein: CASSEWQGAYEKLFF

D gene: -
J gene: TRBJ2-7
clone size: -
V gene: TRBV9
CDR3 DNA: TGTGCCAGCAGCGTTTACGACAACTCTCTCCTCGAGCAGTACTTC
CDR3 protein: CASSVYDNSLLEQYF

D gene: TRBD2
J gene: TRBJ2-7
clone size: -
V gene: TRBV9
CDR3 DNA: TGTGCCAGCAGCGTTGCCGGGGGGGTCTACGAGCAGTACTTC
CDR3 protein: CASSVAGGVYEQYF

D gene: TRBD1
J gene: TRBJ1-2
clone size: -
V gene: TRBV7-8
CDR3 DNA: TGTGCCAGCAGCTCAGGGGGCTTTGGCTACACCTTC
CDR3 protein: CASSSGGFGYTF

D gene: TRBD2
J gene: TRBJ2-3
clone size: -
V gene: TRBV7-8
CDR3 DNA: TGTGCCAGCAGTCGCCTAGCGGGAGGGCCTGAGGATACGCAGTATTTT
CDR3 protein: CASSRLAGGPEDTQYF

D gene: -
J gene: TRBJ2-2
clone size: -
V gene: TRBV6-5
CDR3 DNA: TGTGCCAGCAGTTACGGGGCGATTTACACCGGGGAGCTGTTTTTT
CDR3 protein: CASSYGAIYTGELFF

D gene: -
J gene: TRBJ1-3
clone size: -
V gene: TRBV4-1
CDR3 DNA: TGCGCCAGCAGCCAAGATTTACCAGGTAGTGGAAACACCATATATTTT
CDR3 protein: CASSQDLPGSGNTIYF

D gene: -
J gene: TRBJ2-3
clone size: -
V gene: TRBV7-2
CDR3 DNA: TGTGCCAGCAGCCTACTAACAGGAGATACGCAGTATTTT
CDR3 protein: CASSLLTGDTQYF

D gene: -
J gene: TRBJ2-1
clone size: -
V gene: TRBV4-1
CDR3 DNA: TGCGCCAGCAGCCAAGGGTCTCACCCCCGCAATGAGCAGTTCTTC
CDR3 protein: CASSQGSHPRNEQFF

D gene: -
J gene: TRBJ2-7
clone size: -
V gene: TRBV20-1
CDR3 DNA: TGCAGTGCTAGTTTGGGGTACGAGCAGTACTTC
CDR3 protein: CSASLGYEQYF

D gene: TRBD2
J gene: TRBJ2-1
clone size: -
V gene: TRBV29-1
CDR3 DNA: TGCAGCGTTGATGGGGGACTAGCGGTCGTGGATGAGCAGTTCTTC
CDR3 protein: CSVDGGLAVVDEQFF

D gene: -
J gene: TRBJ1-5
clone size: few
V gene: TRBV4-2
CDR3 DNA: TGTGCCAGCAGCGATGGAACGGAGGGCGATCAGCCCCAGCATTTT
CDR3 protein: CASSDGTEGDQPQHF

D gene: TRBD2
J gene: TRBJ2-1
clone size: -
V gene: TRBV30
CDR3 DNA: TGTGCCTGGAGTGGAAGCGGGAGGGCCACTCGGGAGCAGTTCTTC
CDR3 protein: CAWSGSGRATREQFF

D gene: -
J gene: TRBJ1-1
clone size: -
V gene: TRBV28
CDR3 DNA: TGTGCCAGCAAACAGCCCGAGTCCCCTGAAGCTTTCTTT
CDR3 protein: CASKQPESPEAFF

D gene: TRBD2
J gene: TRBJ2-1
clone size: -
V gene: TRBV4-1
CDR3 DNA: TGCGCCAGCAGTCCCGGACTAGGCTACAATGAGCAGTTCTTC
CDR3 protein: CASSPGLGYNEQFF

D gene: TRBD2
J gene: TRBJ2-1
clone size: -
V gene: TRBV27
CDR3 DNA: TGTGCCAGCAGTCGCGGACTAGCAGGGAATGAGCAGTTCTTC
CDR3 protein: CASSRGLAGNEQFF

D gene: -
J gene: TRBJ1-1
clone size: -
V gene: TRBV5-1
CDR3 DNA: TGCGCCAGCAGCTTGGACGCGAGGGGCTTTAACACTGAAGCTTTCTTT
CDR3 protein: CASSLDARGFNTEAFF

D gene: TRBD1
J gene: TRBJ1-2
clone size: -
V gene: TRBV18
CDR3 DNA: TGTGCCAGCTCACCTACCGACAGGGGAAACTATGGCTACACCTTC
CDR3 protein: CASSPTDRGNYGYTF

D gene: TRBD2
J gene: TRBJ2-3
clone size: once
V gene: TRBV29-1
CDR3 DNA: TGCAGCGTTGAAGATAACGCGGGAGAGGCAGATACGCAGTATTTT
CDR3 protein: CSVEDNAGEADTQYF

D gene: TRBD2
J gene: TRBJ2-1
clone size: -
V gene: TRBV5-6
CDR3 DNA: TGTGCCAGCAGCTGGGAACTAGCGGGTGGCAATGAGCAGTTCTTC
CDR3 protein: CASSWELAGGNEQFF

D gene: -
J gene: TRBJ2-7
clone size: -
V gene: TRBV6-1
CDR3 DNA: TGTGCCAGCAGTGTGGACACCTCCTACGAGCAGTACTTC
CDR3 protein: CASSVDTSYEQYF

D gene: -
J gene: TRBJ2-1
clone size: -
V gene: TRBV7-8
CDR3 DNA: TGTGCCAGCATCCCCACCCAGGGACTTCTTTACAATGAGCAGTTCTTC
CDR3 protein: CASIPTQGLLYNEQFF

D gene: TRBD1
J gene: TRBJ1-1
clone size: -
V gene: TRBV7-9
CDR3 DNA: TGTGCCAGCAGGGCGGGACAGCTGAACACTGAAGCTTTCTTT
CDR3 protein: CASRAGQLNTEAFF

D gene: -
J gene: TRBJ2-7
clone size: -
V gene: TRBV5-1
CDR3 DNA: TGCGCCAGCACCGACAGGACCTACGAGCAGTACTTC
CDR3 protein: CASTDRTYEQYF

D gene: -
J gene: TRBJ2-1
clone size: -
V gene: TRBV29-1
CDR3 DNA: TGCAGCGTTGAGACCCTGTGGGGGCAGTTCTTC
CDR3 protein: CSVETLWGQFF

D gene: -
J gene: TRBJ2-7
clone size: -
V gene: TRBV7-9
CDR3 DNA: TGTGCCAGCAGCTTAGTGGGCCCGCCTTACGAGCAGTACTTC
CDR3 protein: CASSLVGPPYEQYF

D gene: -
J gene: TRBJ1-1
clone size: -
V gene: TRBV10-2
CDR3 DNA: TGCGCCAGCAGTGAATCCACTGAAGCTTTCTTT
CDR3 protein: CASSESTEAFF

D gene: -
J gene: TRBJ2-5
clone size: -
V gene: TRBV5-6
CDR3 DNA: TGTGCCAGCACCAAGGGGGGGCAGCAAGAGACCCAGTACTTC
CDR3 protein: CASTKGGQQETQYF

D gene: -
J gene: TRBJ2-6
clone size: -
V gene: TRBV27
CDR3 DNA: TGTGCCAGCAGTTTATCTGCGGGGACCGGGGCCAACGTCCTGACTTTC
CDR3 protein: CASSLSAGTGANVLTF

D gene: -
J gene: TRBJ1-1
clone size: -
V gene: TRBV5-4
CDR3 DNA: TGTGCCAGCAGCGTCCTCGAGGGTCGCACTGAAGCTTTCTTT
CDR3 protein: CASSVLEGRTEAFF

D gene: -
J gene: TRBJ2-3
clone size: few
V gene: TRBV7-9
CDR3 DNA: TGTGCCAGCAGCGGGAAGTGGACGCAGTATTTT
CDR3 protein: CASSGKWTQYF

D gene: TRBD2
J gene: TRBJ2-1
clone size: -
V gene: TRBV2
CDR3 DNA: TGTGCCAGCAGTGAAGCGTTAACGCTGACTAGCAAGTTCTTC
CDR3 protein: CASSEALTLTSKFF

D gene: TRBD2
J gene: TRBJ2-5
clone size: -
V gene: TRBV11-2
CDR3 DNA: TGTGCCAGCAGCTTAGGAGCGGGGATCAAAGAGACCCAGTACTTC
CDR3 protein: CASSLGAGIKETQYF

D gene: TRBD2
J gene: TRBJ2-7
clone size: -
V gene: TRBV7-8
CDR3 DNA: TGTGCCAGCGGGACTAGCGGGAGTAGCGAGCAGTACTTC
CDR3 protein: CASGTSGSSEQYF

D gene: -
J gene: TRBJ1-2
clone size: -
V gene: TRBV7-9
CDR3 DNA: TGTGCCAGCAGCTTAGAGAGGGACGGCTATGGCTACACCTTC
CDR3 protein: CASSLERDGYGYTF

D gene: -
J gene: TRBJ2-5
clone size: once
V gene: TRBV28
CDR3 DNA: TGTGCCAGCAGTATAGGGTTGCAGGAGACCCAGTACTTC
CDR3 protein: CASSIGLQETQYF

D gene: -
J gene: TRBJ1-5
clone size: -
V gene: TRBV1
CDR3 DNA: TGCACCAGCAGCCCGTCGGGGAATCAGCCCCAGCATTTT
CDR3 protein: CTSSPSGNQPQHF

D gene: -
J gene: TRBJ2-3
clone size: -
V gene: TRBV9
CDR3 DNA: TGTGCCAGCAGCGGAGGAGCGCCATACACAGATACGCAGTATTTT
CDR3 protein: CASSGGAPYTDTQYF

D gene: -
J gene: TRBJ2-7
clone size: -
V gene: TRBV19
CDR3 DNA: TGTGCCAGTAGTATAGATCTAGACAGCTACGAGCAGTACTTC
CDR3 protein: CASSIDLDSYEQYF